Sequencing of this T cell receptor (beta chain) was carried out in a study of glioma-infiltrating T cells. Details on this clonotype: Its antigen is unidentified. The junction differs from germline at one of its ends, possibly a read error.

Using RNA template, CDR3s of TCR alpha and beta were amplified with iRepertoire arm-PCR. One-step reverse transcription and amplification started from approximately 100-400 ng of tissue mRNA or PBMC total RNA. MiXCR was run by TCRdb on the multiplex PCR reads, yielding one entry per CDR3 protein. Seen here are about 190,000 distinct CDR3 sequences, 32% observed once, and the top ten hold around 21%. CDR3 length equals 14 residues. Germline-derived CDR1 and CDR2 are MNHEY and SVGAGI. Overall study findings and caveats: CDR3 overlap between tissue and blood was very small. Non-neoplastic patients had below-expected tissue-blood divergence, while all gliomas exceeded expectation.

This TCR derives from a human donor with low-grade glioma or glioblastoma, undergoing nonglioma brain surgery, or in good health (not recorded which). This chain connects TRBV6-5 to TRBJ2-1; TRBD2 aligns across 9 bases. The specimen was glioma tissue, nonneoplastic brain tissue, or PBMCs (not recorded which). The CDR3 coding sequence is TGTTCCAGCAGTCCCCGGCTAGCGGGAACTGAGCCGTTCTTC. Encoded protein: CSSSPRLAGTEPFF.